This T cell receptor (beta chain) was retrieved from a study of blood T cell repertoires in COVID-19. The V segment lost 4 bases and the J segment 2 bases; nucleotides outside the gene matches: 10. This CDR3 has 17 residues. The method was immunoSEQ multiplex PCR; TCRdb's version includes in-frame clones alone and lacks a portion of them. The sample has about 190,000 clones; more than 85% are singletons. This TCR derives from a man aged 25 to 40 with acute or convalescent COVID-19. The sequenced sample consisted of peripheral blood. The chain carries TRBV23-1 and TRBJ2-3, with TRBD1 identical over 9 bases. TRBV23-1 is marked as an open reading frame, function uncertain. CDR3 loop: CASSPRTGAGDTDTQYF. CDR3 DNA sequence: TGCGCCAGCAGTCCTCGGACAGGGGCAGGGGACACAGATACGCAGTATTTT.